These 4 T cell receptor beta chains were sequenced from one sample in a study of blood T cell repertoires in COVID-19. The data were produced by immunoSEQ multiplex PCR, yet TCRdb's version contains in-frame clones alone and is incomplete. The table shows some 300,000 clones, with 65% to 90% occurring only once. Sequenced: peripheral blood. The receptors originated from a woman between 65 and 79 years old with COVID-19, enrolled during active disease.

The rearrangement links TRBV5-6 to TRBJ1-3, with D possibly being TRBD1 (6 bases). Germline CDR1 reads SGHDT; CDR2 reads YYEEEE. The CDR3 totals 13 residues. V dropped 4 bases and J dropped 7 bases, with 12 bases sitting between them. The CDR3 protein is CASSTGLGNTIYF. Here the CDR3 DNA reads TGTGCCAGCAGCACAGGGCTCGGGAACACCATATATTTT. Full variable domain (rest looked up from reference TRBV5-6 and TRBJ1-3): DAGVTQSPTHLIKTRGQQVTLRCSPKSGHDTVSWYQQALGQGPQFIFQYYEEEERQRGNFPDRFSGHQFPNYSSELNVNALLLGDSALYLCASSTGLGNTIYFGEGSWLTVV.

The rearrangement joins TRBV5-1 to TRBJ2-2, with 16 positions matching TRBD2. The CDR3 totals 18 residues. Germline CDR1 SGHRS, CDR2 YFSETQ. V dropped 4 bases and J dropped 7; count of bases not matched to a gene: 10. The CDR3 protein is CASSVPGLAGGPGGELFF. CDR3 in DNA: TGCGCCAGCAGCGTACCGGGACTAGCGGGGGGGCCCGGCGGGGAGCTGTTTTTT. Complete variable domain (other parts from reference TRBV5-1 and TRBJ2-2): KAGVTQTPRYLIKTRGQQVTLSCSPISGHRSVSWYQQTPGQGLQFLFEYFSETQRNKGNFPGRFSGRQFSNSRSEMNVSTLELGDSALYLCASSVPGLAGGPGGELFFGEGSRLTVL.

The gene calls are TRBV28 and TRBJ1-1; D is unclear. The ends were cut back, 7 bases at V and 6 bases at J, with 12 bases in the middle. CDR1 and CDR2 from the germline V gene are MDHEN and SYDVKM. The CDR3 length is 12 residues. CDR3 DNA sequence: TGTGCCAGCATCTCGGGAACATCTGAAGCTTTCTTT. This encodes CASISGTSEAFF.

The chain joins TRBV21-1 to TRBJ2-7; TRBD1 is the table's D call, not checked against the DNA. TRBV21-1 is marked as a pseudogene. This CDR3 contains 14 residues. The DNA of the CDR3 is TGTGCCAGCAGCAGAAGACAGGGTTGGTACGAGCAGTACTTC. It is translated as CASSRRQGWYEQYF.